This T cell receptor (beta chain) was sequenced for a study of spatial heterogeneity in lung cancer (dated by TCRdb to the late 2010s). Study-wide context: More beta-chain than alpha-chain transcripts were consistently detected, likely reflecting higher beta-chain transcript abundance. In tumor regions, TCR transcript counts showed a strong correlation with a T cell transcriptional module score derived from matched bulk RNA-seq. In the raw uncorrected reads, each unique combination of TCR and UMI appeared more than ten times on average. TCR alpha and beta repertoires were quantitatively compared across multiple tumor regions, matched nontumor lung and blood in non-small cell lung cancer. TCR repertoire features were related to nonsynonymous mutation counts determined by whole-exome sequencing of tumor tissue. At surgery, over 200 tumor regions, around 65 matched nontumor lung samples and about 56 PBMC samples were TCR-sequenced for both alpha and beta chains. Summary of the overall study and its limitations: The tumor nonsynonymous mutation count correlated with the number of expanded intratumoral alpha and beta TCRs. Counts of ubiquitous and regional expanded TCRs correlated with counts of ubiquitous and regional nonsynonymous mutations, respectively. Additional single-cell paired TCR alpha and beta sequencing was considered necessary to confirm, at a functional level, the hypothesis that regional TCRs recognize regional mutations. TCR-seq coverage of tumor T cells was estimated to be only roughly 7% for alpha chains and about 13% for beta chains.

Taken from the germline V gene (reference sequence), the CDR1 and CDR2 loops are DFQATT and SNEGSKA. The CDR3 measures 12 amino acids from cysteine to phenylalanine. Left in the record is the CDR3 DNA by itself, 36 bases read in frame from the first base. Trimming at the junction amounts to 1 base on V and 5 bases on J, and the germline ends lie 8 bases apart. This clonotype is termed medium-sized (0.01 to 0.1%). Its antigen is not yet known. Base qualities are not at hand, and no much larger clone is one base apart. According to the study, the label for this sample's time point signals: sample taken at primary tumor resection. Samples were obtained from 70 to 85 patients with early-stage, untreated non-small cell lung cancer from the lung TRACERx cohort. For TCR sequencing, whole RNA was extracted from tumor and nontumor lung tissue, or from cryopreserved PBMC samples, and no cell sorting was done. Only patients with enough RNA available from two or more tumor regions were chosen for TCR sequencing. Tumor and adjacent nontumor lung specimens were reviewed by a lung pathologist before selection.

The library relied on 5' RACE. Instrument on record: NextSeq 500. To allow correction of PCR and sequencing errors, the TCR library protocol tagged every TCR cDNA molecule with a unique molecular identifier. As for the authors' bioinformatics: TCR identification, UMI-based error correction and CDR3 extraction were performed with Decombinator tools. TCRs above a frequency of 2 per 1,000, corresponding to the top 1% of the tumor frequency distribution, were defined as expanded. Expanded tumor TCRs were classed as regional if statistically deemed absent (corrected P<0.05) from at least one tumor region, otherwise ubiquitous. Renyi diversity was computed with the R vegan package after each repertoire had been subsampled 100 times to 5,000 TCRs. To build CDR3 similarity networks, amino acid triplet string-kernel similarity was used, and CDR3s were connected when their pairwise similarity was above 0.82. TCRdb took the public reads, trimmed them with fastp at Q25, ran MiXCR for clone calling and kept in-frame beta chains. For every CDR3 protein sequence, its rows merge into one entry that carries the most common genes and DNA. TCRdb, rather than the study authors, made the V and J calls. Across this sample there are 2,000 to 2,500 distinct CDR3 sequences, with less than 2.5% seen only once. Of the sample, around 9.2% falls within the top ten clones.

The sequence was collected from a male donor with early-stage non-small cell lung cancer. The specimen was lung tumor tissue, collected at surgery. The chain uses TRBV20-1 and TRBJ2-5; TRBD1 is a possible D gene, resting on 6 matching bases. The CDR3 amino acid sequence is: CSARVQGETQYF. The DNA is as follows: TGCAGTGCTAGAGTACAGGGTGAGACCCAGTACTTC.